This TCR beta chain derives from a study of cytomegalovirus exposure and HLA in healthy donors. Study-level information: In a later analysis, it was reported that the roughly 120 validation repertoires had been produced on the same platform as the 500 to 850 repertoires belonging to the first cohort.

The germline V gene encodes CDR1 ENHRY and CDR2 SYGVKD. Trimming took off 0 bases at V and 3 bases at J, with 3 bases between the two ends. The CDR3 extends over 12 amino acids. This clone came up a few times. Its antigen is undetermined. TCRdb keeps only in-frame clones here, not all; method: immunoSEQ multiplex PCR. The top ten hold just under 9% of the sample, which has roughly 140,000 clones, about 87% seen once. Notes on the study in general: Subsequent analysis revealed that first-cohort TCR clusters tended to co-occur in the 120 or so validation repertoires. The study labeled about 160 TCR beta chains cytomegalovirus-associated. A few CMV-associated chains were confirmed in vitro to be specific for CMV antigens.

This TCR came from a young man in good health and CMV-seropositive. This chain connects TRBV10-3 to TRBJ2-7; D ambiguous. Sequencing was performed on PBMCs. The CDR3, as DNA: TGTGCCATCAGTGAGTCCGGCTACGAGCAGTACTTC. Its translation: CAISESGYEQYF.